The 13 T cell receptor beta chains below were found in one sample sequenced in a study of shared clonotypes between healthy human individuals. CD8 cells regarded as naive lacked CD45RO, were positively chosen for CCR7, and omitted terminally differentiated effector memory CD45RA+ cells. Profiling relied on immunoSEQ multiplex PCR, and the TCRdb table lists in-frame clones only, not all of them. Seen here are around 640,000 clones, approximately 96% observed once, and the top ten hold roughly 0.1%. The sequenced sample consisted of naive CD8+ T cells sorted from blood. The receptors stem from a woman in her thirties in good health.

This clone was observed once. The V and J genes are TRBV4-2 and TRBJ1-3; D uncertain. Trimming removed 1 base from V and 4 bases from J, with 14 bases in between. This CDR3 spans 16 amino acids. Germline CDR1 reads LGHNA; CDR2 reads YNFKEQ. The CDR3: CASSQGSEGEGNTIYF. The CDR3 bases are TGTGCCAGCAGCCAAGGGTCAGAGGGAGAGGGAAACACCATATATTTT.

The chain carries TRBV7-8 and TRBJ1-1; a possible D gene is TRBD1 (5 bases). The V gene lost 1 base and the J gene lost 4 bases, with 19 bases spanning the gap. Germline values: CDR1 SGHVS, CDR2 FQNEAQ. The CDR3 loop spans 17 amino acids. The CDR3 sequence is CASSLVPIGEGFTEAFF. CDR3 nucleotide sequence: TGTGCCAGCAGCTTAGTGCCCATCGGAGAGGGGTTCACTGAAGCTTTCTTT.

V gene TRBV2 combines with J gene TRBJ2-7, with D perhaps assigned TRBD1 or TRBD2 (5 bases each). This CDR3 region has 13 residues. Germline loops: CDR1 SNHLY, CDR2 FYNNEI. V lost 11 bases to trimming and J lost 1 base, with 15 bases between them. The CDR3 nucleotides read TGTGCCGCGAGGGGACGATCTTCCTACGAGCAGTACTTC. This translates into CAARGRSSYEQYF.

V is TRBV5-5 and J is TRBJ1-1; 12 bases are shared with TRBD1. CDR3 length: 15 residues. Unmatched junction bases numbered 5, after V lost 0 bases and J lost 8 bases. Germline CDR1 SGHKS, CDR2 YYEKEE (reference sequence). This CDR3 is CASSLGPGTGGEAFF. The CDR3 DNA sequence: TGTGCCAGCAGCTTGGGGCCCGGGACAGGGGGCGAAGCTTTCTTT.

The rearrangement joins TRBV7-8 to TRBJ2-7; no definite D call. With 1 base removed from V and 2 bases from J, the gap between germline ends came to 3 bases. CDR3 size: 12 residues. In germline, CDR1 is SGHVS, CDR2 FQNEAQ. CDR3 sequence: CASSLEPYEQYF. The CDR3 region has the DNA TGTGCCAGCAGCTTAGAACCCTACGAGCAGTACTTC.

Turning to this clone: The same CDR3 arises from other DNA sequences in this sample as well. The V call is TRBV28, the J call TRBJ1-5; D not resolved. With 3 bases removed from V and 6 bases from J, the gap between germline ends came to 3 bases. Germline V CDR1 and CDR2: MDHEN, SYDVKM. The CDR3 totals 11 residues. CDR3 sequence (DNA): TGTGCCAGCAGTTTGGGTCAGCCCCAGCATTTT. Translated: CASSLGQPQHF.

V is TRBV28 and J is TRBJ2-1; D is possibly TRBD1 (6 bases). Germline V lookup: CDR1 MDHEN, CDR2 SYDVKM. The CDR3 loop spans 14 amino acids. V lost 10 bases to trimming and J lost 2 bases, with 15 bases between them. CDR3 in DNA: TGTGCCACTACCTCAGGGGCGCCCTACAATGAGCAGTTCTTC. The encoded protein is CATTSGAPYNEQFF.

The chain joins TRBV27 to TRBJ2-7, with D tentatively TRBD1 or TRBD2 (5 bases each). Trimming cost V 4 bases and J 2 bases, with 12 bases left between them. The CDR3 has 14 amino acids. CDR1 is MNHEY and CDR2 is SMNVEV in the germline V gene (reference sequence). The CDR3 reads CASSSSGTPYEQYF. DNA of the CDR3: TGTGCCAGCAGTTCATCCGGGACCCCCTACGAGCAGTACTTC.

This chain uses TRBV13 with TRBJ2-7; 10 positions agree with TRBD1. The CDR3 is 14 amino acids. Trimming removed 5 bases from V and 7 bases from J; junction bases left unmatched: 8. Germline-derived CDR1 and CDR2 are PRHDT and FYEKMQ (reference sequence). The CDR3 nucleotides are TGTGCCAGCAGCCTAAGACAGGGGGCGGCTGAGCAGTACTTC. Its protein product is CASSLRQGAAEQYF.

The rearrangement joins TRBV2 to TRBJ2-1, with 11 positions matching TRBD2. The V segment lost 6 bases and the J segment 6 bases; nucleotides outside the gene matches: 4. This CDR3 region has 14 residues. CDR1 SNHLY and CDR2 FYNNEI come from the germline V gene. CDR3 in amino acids: CASRGLAGLNEQFF. The DNA for the CDR3 is TGTGCCAGCAGAGGACTAGCGGGCCTCAATGAGCAGTTCTTC.

This sequence joins TRBV14 and TRBJ1-1, with D unresolved. Trimming pared 0 bases from V and 0 bases from J, leaving 11 bases between. CDR1 and CDR2 (germline): SGHDN, FVKESK. There are 16 residues in the CDR3. For the CDR3, the DNA is TGTGCCAGCAGCCAAGATCTCGGGGATCTGAACACTGAAGCTTTCTTT. Its protein product is CASSQDLGDLNTEAFF.

The V call is TRBV21-1, the J call TRBJ1-4; the table's D call of TRBD1 was not tested on the DNA. TRBV21-1 constitutes a pseudogene. This CDR3 has 14 residues. The CDR3 here is CASTKGDINEKLFF. The CDR3 DNA sequence: TGTGCCAGCACAAAGGGGGACATTAATGAAAAACTGTTTTTT.

The chain recombines TRBV28 with TRBJ1-1; D unclear. Germline-derived CDR1 and CDR2 are MDHEN and SYDVKM. The V end lost 6 bases, the J end lost 6 bases, and 14 bases lay between the germline ends. The length of the CDR3 is 13 residues. The DNA for the CDR3 is TGTGCCAGCAGGAAGATAGGAAAGTCTGAAGCTTTCTTT. Its protein is CASRKIGKSEAFF. The complete variable domain, with remaining parts taken from reference TRBV28 and TRBJ1-1, reads DVKVTQSSRYLVKRTGEKVFLECVQDMDHENMFWYRQDPGLGLRLIYFSYDVKMKEKGDIPEGYSVSREKKERFSLILESASTNQTSMYLCASRKIGKSEAFFGQGTRLTVV.